The 23 T cell receptor beta chains in this list originate from one sample, sequenced in a study of T cells after yellow fever vaccination. Each CDR3 protein is one row after TCRdb ran MiXCR on the 5' RACE reads. The table has 300,000 to 400,000 distinct CDR3 sequences, more than 8.5% seen once; the top ten hold 18%. Sequences were derived from PBMCs, sampled on the day of the first yellow fever vaccination. The receptors here all came from a man younger than 35 who received the YFV17D yellow fever vaccine.

There are a few counts of this clonotype. The chain links TRBV4-2 to TRBJ2-6, with TRBD2 identical over 7 bases. CDR3 length: 17 amino acids. Germline CDR1 reads LGHNA; CDR2 reads YNFKEQ. Unmatched junction bases numbered 5, after V lost 3 bases and J lost 0 bases. CDR3 region: CASSHGLVSSGANVLTF. In DNA form, the CDR3 reads TGTGCCAGCAGCCATGGACTAGTTAGCTCTGGGGCCAACGTCCTGACTTTC.

This sequence joins TRBV20-1 and TRBJ2-5; 8 nucleotides agree with TRBD2. J lost 5 bases, V lost 6 bases, and 14 bases had no gene match. CDR1 is DFQATT and CDR2 is SNEGSKA in the germline V gene (reference sequence). The CDR3 sequence is 15 residues long. The CDR3 here is CSAPPGGGSKETQYF. CDR3 DNA: TGCAGTGCCCCTCCGGGGGGGGGTTCAAAGGAGACCCAGTACTTC.

Written as DNA, the CDR3 is TGTGCCAGCAGCCCGGGGCAGGGGGTACCCTATGGCTACACCTTC. It encodes CASSPGQGVPYGYTF. The chain couples TRBV5-5 to TRBJ1-2, with 7 nucleotides matching TRBD1. CDR1 is SGHKS and CDR2 is YYEKEE in the germline V gene (reference sequence). J gave up 4 bases and V 4 bases, and 10 bases lay outside the gene matches. CDR3 length: 15 residues.

This clonotype turned up a few times. This sequence joins TRBV27 and TRBJ2-5; 13 nucleotides match TRBD2. J gave up 7 bases and V 6 bases, and 5 bases lay outside the gene matches. Germline loops: CDR1 MNHEY, CDR2 SMNVEV (reference sequence). This CDR3 region has 14 residues. The CDR3 DNA sequence: TGTGCCAGCAGCCCAGGGACTAGCGGGGTGACCCAGTACTTC. Translated: CASSPGTSGVTQYF.

J is TRBJ2-7 and V is TRBV19, with D uncertain. V was trimmed by 1 base and J by 3 bases, leaving 7 bases between them. The CDR3 runs to 13 residues. Per the germline V gene, CDR1 is LNHDA and CDR2 is SQIVND (reference sequence). The CDR3 protein is CASSIGNFYEQYF. CDR3 DNA sequence: TGTGCCAGTAGTATAGGGAACTTCTACGAGCAGTACTTC.

This clonotype was observed a few times. The rearrangement joins TRBV6-2 or TRBV6-3 to TRBJ2-1; TRBD1 matches at 7 bases. The CDR3 is 16 residues long. The V segment lost 6 bases and the J segment 1 base; nucleotides outside the gene matches: 9. The germline CDR1 and CDR2 sequences are MNHEY and SVGEGT. The CDR3, as DNA: TGTGCCAGCAGCCCATCGACAGGGTTGTCCTACAATGAGCAGTTCTTC. Its protein is CASSPSTGLSYNEQFF.

This clonotype has a count of ten or more. The rearrangement uses TRBV6-1 and TRBJ2-3; 7 positions agree with TRBD2. Trimming at V came to 7 bases and at J to 2 bases, leaving 6 bases not matched to a gene. The germline gives CDR1 MNHNS, CDR2 SASEGT. The CDR3 totals 14 residues. The CDR3 bases are TGTGCCAGCACCCCAGGGACTAACACAGATACGCAGTATTTT. Residues: CASTPGTNTDTQYF.

This clonotype was detected only a few times. CDR3 sequence (DNA): TGCAGTGCGCAGGGAATTAATCAGCCCCAGCATTTT. Protein: CSAQGINQPQHF. The chain recombines TRBV20-1 with TRBJ1-5; a possible D gene is TRBD1 (5 bases). CDR1 and CDR2 (germline): DFQATT, SNEGSKA (reference sequence). V was cut by 6 bases and J by 4 bases, with 10 bases left in between. The CDR3 is 12 residues long.

V and J are TRBV11-2 and TRBJ2-4; D may match TRBD1 or TRBD2 (6 bases each). Germline V gene data show CDR1 as SGHAT and CDR2 as FQNNGV. V was cut by 0 bases and J by 8 bases, with 11 bases left in between. The CDR3 sequence is 14 residues long. The CDR3 loop is CASSLDRGGYIQYF. DNA for the CDR3: TGTGCCAGCAGCTTAGATAGAGGGGGGTACATTCAGTACTTC.

This clonotype was counted between two and nine times. The chain combines TRBV13 with TRBJ2-5; TRBD1 aligns across 7 bases. After removal of 4 bases from V and 4 bases from J, the junction contained 3 bases not matched to a gene. Germline V gene sequence: CDR1 PRHDT, CDR2 FYEKMQ (reference sequence). This CDR3 spans 13 amino acids. CDR3 DNA: TGTGCCAGCAGCTCACAGGGGTTAGAGACCCAGTACTTC. It is translated as CASSSQGLETQYF.

This clonotype was seen a handful of times. The chain employs TRBV19 and TRBJ2-3; possible D gene TRBD2, 5 bases. This CDR3 region has 13 residues. Germline V gene data show CDR1 as LNHDA and CDR2 as SQIVND (reference sequence). Trimming removed 10 bases from V and 2 bases from J, with 13 bases in between. CDR3 residues: CAIRAGVTDTQYF. The CDR3 nucleotides read TGTGCCATTAGAGCCGGGGTCACAGATACGCAGTATTTT.

The chain joins TRBV4-3 to TRBJ2-2; D remains ambiguous. Trimming took off 1 base at V and 4 bases at J, with 19 bases between the two ends. CDR3 size: 18 residues. CDR1 is LGHNA, CDR2 YSLEER, per germline. In nucleotides, the CDR3 is TGCGCCAGCAGCCAAGCCGCCGGCGAGCCCTCGATCACCGGGGAGCTGTTTTTT. Protein product: CASSQAAGEPSITGELFF.

This clonotype was observed many times. The chain uses TRBV12-3 or TRBV12-4 and TRBJ2-7; possible D gene TRBD2, 7 bases. V was pared by 3 bases and J by 0 bases, with 12 bases between. This CDR3 spans 15 amino acids. The CDR3 protein is CASSLGGALSYEQYF. CDR3 sequence (DNA): TGTGCCAGCAGTTTGGGGGGGGCCCTCTCCTACGAGCAGTACTTC.

This clonotype was counted a few times. The chain combines TRBV7-6 with TRBJ2-1; 7 nucleotides align to TRBD2. The CDR3 runs to 15 residues. Germline V CDR1 and CDR2: SGHVS, FNYEAQ. V trimming: 3 bases; J trimming: 8 bases; junction bases outside the gene matches: 10. In nucleotides, the CDR3 is TGTGCCAGCAGCTTTAAGCGGGGTCCTTCGGATGAGCAGTTCTTC. Translating gives CASSFKRGPSDEQFF.

V is TRBV12-3 or TRBV12-4 and J is TRBJ2-2; the D is unclear. CDR3 length: 12 residues. V dropped 7 bases and J dropped 3 bases, with 6 bases sitting between them. The CDR3 bases are TGTGCCAGCACCCCGCACACCGGGGAGCTGTTTTTT. Translation gives CASTPHTGELFF.

This clonotype was observed a few times. The chain joins TRBV7-9 to TRBJ1-1, with D perhaps TRBD1 (5 bases). The length of the CDR3 is 14 residues. The germline V and J ends were trimmed by 6 bases and 7 bases, with 18 bases remaining between them. Per the germline V gene, CDR1 is SEHNR and CDR2 is FQNEAQ (reference sequence). The chain's CDR3 is CASSREPGQGEAFF. CDR3 DNA sequence: TGTGCCAGCAGTCGCGAGCCAGGGCAGGGTGAAGCTTTCTTT. The full variable domain, rest sourced from reference TRBV7-9 and TRBJ1-1, is DTGVSQNPRHKITKRGQNVTFRCDPISEHNRLYWYRQTLGQGPEFLTYFQNEAQLEKSRLLSDRFSAERPKGSFSTLEIQRTEQGDSAMYLCASSREPGQGEAFFGQGTRLTVV.

This clonotype was counted a few times. The chain carries TRBV6-6 and TRBJ2-3; 7 bases align to TRBD1. The CDR3 consists of 13 residues. From germline, CDR1 is MNHNY and CDR2 SVGAGI (reference sequence). V lost 6 bases and J lost 4; bases outside the gene matches: 4. The DNA for the CDR3 is TGTGCCAGCAGATACAGGGGCGCAGATACGCAGTATTTT. Its translation is CASRYRGADTQYF.

This clonotype occurred many times. The chain joins TRBV5-1 to TRBJ1-1; D gene ambiguous. Germline assignment: CDR1 SGHRS and CDR2 YFSETQ. V lost 5 bases, J lost 4 bases, and 12 bases lay in between. The length of the CDR3 is 13 residues. The CDR3 DNA reads TGCGCCAGCAGGAATGGGGTTTCCACTGAAGCTTTCTTT. Its protein product is CASRNGVSTEAFF. The entire variable domain, with the rest obtained from reference TRBV5-1 and TRBJ1-1, is as follows: KAGVTQTPRYLIKTRGQQVTLSCSPISGHRSVSWYQQTPGQGLQFLFEYFSETQRNKGNFPGRFSGRQFSNSRSEMNVSTLELGDSALYLCASRNGVSTEAFFGQGTRLTVV.

V usage is TRBV5-1 and J usage is TRBJ2-7; no clear D. Germline-derived CDR1 and CDR2 are SGHRS and YFSETQ. The CDR3 covers 13 residues. V was clipped by 7 bases and J by 6 bases, with 17 bases between them. DNA for the CDR3: TGCGCCAGCTGCTATTTCGAAGGTGGCGAGCAGTACTTC. Translated: CASCYFEGGEQYF.

This clonotype was seen many times. The chain joins TRBV15 to TRBJ2-1, with D tentatively TRBD1 or TRBD2 (6 bases each). This CDR3 is built from 14 residues. Germline CDR1 LNHNV, CDR2 YYDKDF (reference sequence). The germline V and J ends were trimmed by 1 base and 10 bases, with 14 bases remaining between them. The DNA for the CDR3 is TGTGCCACCAGCAGAGGGAATCCGGGGGCGGAGCAGTTCTTC. Amino acids: CATSRGNPGAEQFF.

This clonotype was detected only a few times. The chain links TRBV6-5 to TRBJ2-1, with D unresolved. This CDR3 comprises 15 residues. Germline V CDR1 and CDR2: MNHEY, SVGAGI. Deletions cut 0 bases from V and 2 bases from J, with 8 bases between. CDR3 loop: CASSYSAGTYNEQFF. The CDR3 coding sequence is TGTGCCAGCAGTTACTCGGCAGGAACCTACAATGAGCAGTTCTTC.

The table lists this clonotype with many counts. V gene TRBV4-3 combines with J gene TRBJ2-6, with D tentatively TRBD1 (5 bases). This CDR3 is 17 amino acids long. Trimming took off 1 base at V and 1 base at J, with 11 bases between the two ends. Germline CDR1 reads LGHNA; CDR2 reads YSLEER. For the CDR3, the DNA is TGCGCCAGCAGCCAAGCCGCCAGGGCGTCTGGGGCCAACGTCCTGACTTTC. This gives the protein CASSQAARASGANVLTF.

This sequence joins TRBV19 and TRBJ1-6; D uncertain. In germline, CDR1 is LNHDA, CDR2 SQIVND (reference sequence). The germline V and J ends were trimmed by 6 bases and 7 bases, with 16 bases remaining between them. The CDR3 covers 15 residues. The CDR3 sequence is CASRSGLRTNSPLHF. In nucleotides, the CDR3 is TGTGCCAGTAGGTCGGGCCTCCGGACCAATTCACCCCTCCACTTT.